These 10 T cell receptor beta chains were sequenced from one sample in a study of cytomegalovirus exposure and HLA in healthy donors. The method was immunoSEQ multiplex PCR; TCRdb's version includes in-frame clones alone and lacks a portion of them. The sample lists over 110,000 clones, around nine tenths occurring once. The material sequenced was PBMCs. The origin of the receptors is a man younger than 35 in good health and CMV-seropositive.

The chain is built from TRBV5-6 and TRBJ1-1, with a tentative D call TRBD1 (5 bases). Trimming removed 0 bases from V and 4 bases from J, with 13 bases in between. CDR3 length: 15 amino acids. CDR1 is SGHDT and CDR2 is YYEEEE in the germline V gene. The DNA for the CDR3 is TGTGCCAGCAGCTTGGAGCCGGGGGAGGTCACTGAAGCTTTCTTT. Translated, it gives CASSLEPGEVTEAFF.

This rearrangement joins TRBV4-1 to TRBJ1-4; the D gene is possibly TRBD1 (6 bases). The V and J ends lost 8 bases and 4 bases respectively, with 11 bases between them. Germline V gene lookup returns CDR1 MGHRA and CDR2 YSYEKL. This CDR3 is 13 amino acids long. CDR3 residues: CASGGADNEKLFF. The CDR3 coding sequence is TGCGCCAGCGGGGGCGCCGATAATGAAAAACTGTTTTTT.

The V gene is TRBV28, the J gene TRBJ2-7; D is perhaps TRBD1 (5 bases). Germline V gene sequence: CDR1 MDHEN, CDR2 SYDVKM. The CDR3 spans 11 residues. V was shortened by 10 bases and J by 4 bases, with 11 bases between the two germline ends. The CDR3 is CATRQNYEQYF. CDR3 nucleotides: TGTGCCACCCGACAGAATTACGAGCAGTACTTC.

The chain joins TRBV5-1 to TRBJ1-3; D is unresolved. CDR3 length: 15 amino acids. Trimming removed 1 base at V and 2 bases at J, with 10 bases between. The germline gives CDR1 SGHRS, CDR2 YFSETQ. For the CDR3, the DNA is TGCGCCAGCAGCTTGTCTTTATCCGCTGGAAACACCATATATTTT. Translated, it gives CASSLSLSAGNTIYF.

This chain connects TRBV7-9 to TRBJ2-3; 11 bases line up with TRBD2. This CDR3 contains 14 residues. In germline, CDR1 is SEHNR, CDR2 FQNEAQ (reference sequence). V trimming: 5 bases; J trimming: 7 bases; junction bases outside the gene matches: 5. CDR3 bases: TGTGCCAGCAGCCTTAGCGGGGGGGGAAATACGCAGTATTTT. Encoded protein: CASSLSGGGNTQYF.

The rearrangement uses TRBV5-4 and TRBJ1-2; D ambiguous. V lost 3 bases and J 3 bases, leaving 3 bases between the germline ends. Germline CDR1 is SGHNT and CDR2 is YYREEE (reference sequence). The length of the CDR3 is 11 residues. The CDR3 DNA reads TGTGCCAGCAGCTCCTACTATGGCTACACCTTC. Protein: CASSSYYGYTF.

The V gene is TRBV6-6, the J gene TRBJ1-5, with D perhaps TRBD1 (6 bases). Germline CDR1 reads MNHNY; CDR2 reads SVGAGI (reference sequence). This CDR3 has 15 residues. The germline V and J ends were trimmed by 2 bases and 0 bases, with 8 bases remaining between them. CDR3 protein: CASSYGQTSNQPQHF. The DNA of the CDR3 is TGTGCCAGCAGTTACGGACAGACTAGCAATCAGCCCCAGCATTTT.

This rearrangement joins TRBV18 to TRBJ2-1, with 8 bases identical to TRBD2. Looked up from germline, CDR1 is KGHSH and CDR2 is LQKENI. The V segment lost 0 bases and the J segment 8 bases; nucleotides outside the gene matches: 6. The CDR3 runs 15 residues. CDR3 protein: CASSPPSGSTHEQFF. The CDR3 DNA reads TGTGCCAGCTCACCACCGAGCGGGAGTACCCATGAGCAGTTCTTC. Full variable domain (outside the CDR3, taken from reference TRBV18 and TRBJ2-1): NAGVMQNPRHLVRRRGQEARLRCSPMKGHSHVYWYRQLPEEGLKFMVYLQKENIIDESGMPKERFSAEFPKEGPSILRIQQVVRGDSAAYFCASSPPSGSTHEQFFGPGTRLTVL.

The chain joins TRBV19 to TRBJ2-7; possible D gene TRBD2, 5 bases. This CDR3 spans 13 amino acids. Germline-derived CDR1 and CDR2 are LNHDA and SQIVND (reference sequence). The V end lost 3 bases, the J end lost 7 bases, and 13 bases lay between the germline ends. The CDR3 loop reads CASSMIPQREQYF. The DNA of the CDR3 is TGTGCCAGTAGTATGATCCCCCAGCGGGAGCAGTACTTC.

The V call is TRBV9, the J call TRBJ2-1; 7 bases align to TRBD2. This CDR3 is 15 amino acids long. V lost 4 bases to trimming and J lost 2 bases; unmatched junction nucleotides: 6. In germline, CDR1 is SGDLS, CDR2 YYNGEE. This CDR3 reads CASSTRAGAYNEQFF. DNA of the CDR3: TGTGCCAGCAGCACCCGTGCGGGGGCCTACAATGAGCAGTTCTTC.